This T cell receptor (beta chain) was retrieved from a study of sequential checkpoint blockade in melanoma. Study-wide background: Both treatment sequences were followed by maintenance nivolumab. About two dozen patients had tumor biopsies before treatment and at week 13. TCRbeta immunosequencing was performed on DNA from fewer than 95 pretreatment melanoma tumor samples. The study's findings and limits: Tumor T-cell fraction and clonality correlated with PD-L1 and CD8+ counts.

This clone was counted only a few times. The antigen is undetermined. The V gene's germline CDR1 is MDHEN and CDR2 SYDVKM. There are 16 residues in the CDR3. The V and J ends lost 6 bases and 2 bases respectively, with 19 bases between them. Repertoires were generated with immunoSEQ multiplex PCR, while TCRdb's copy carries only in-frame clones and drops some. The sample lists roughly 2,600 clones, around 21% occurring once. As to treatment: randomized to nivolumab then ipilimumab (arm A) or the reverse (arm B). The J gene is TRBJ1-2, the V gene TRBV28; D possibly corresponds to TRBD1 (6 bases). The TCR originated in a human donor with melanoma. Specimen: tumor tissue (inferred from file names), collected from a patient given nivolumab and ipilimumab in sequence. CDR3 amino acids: CASSPPGGSGNYGYTF. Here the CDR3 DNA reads TGTGCCAGCAGCCCCCCGGGGGGCTCAGGGAACTATGGCTACACCTTC.